This T cell receptor (beta chain) appears in the sequencing data of a study of T-cell memory formation after mild COVID-19. Looking at the study overall: In these data, TCR clusters were largely donor specific.

The CDR3 length is 16 residues. Germline loops: CDR1 SGHTA, CDR2 FQGNSA. V shed 2 bases and J shed 0 bases, with 11 bases lying between them. Findings of the study overall: Clonal second-wave expansions that peaked on day 37 had unconfirmed SARS-CoV-2 specificity.

Notes on this clonotype: As yet, its antigen is unknown.

A 5'RACE reaction primed in the constant segment made cDNA libraries of TCR alpha and TCR beta, and these carried sample barcodes and UMIs. TCRdb processed the 5' RACE reads anew with MiXCR; each CDR3 protein has one entry. In the table there are about 320,000 distinct CDR3 sequences, around 15% of which are singletons. The gene calls are TRBV7-2 and TRBJ2-4, with D perhaps matching TRBD1 (6 bases). The sequencing input was PBMCs or a T cell subset sorted from them (not recorded which). The clonotype originates from a man younger than 30 who had mild COVID-19 (a few samples of this study predate the infection). Cell type and time point are not known. The CDR3 DNA follows: TGTGCCAGCAGCTTAACCCGCAGGGGAGCCAAAAACATTCAGTACTTC. Translation: CASSLTRRGAKNIQYF.